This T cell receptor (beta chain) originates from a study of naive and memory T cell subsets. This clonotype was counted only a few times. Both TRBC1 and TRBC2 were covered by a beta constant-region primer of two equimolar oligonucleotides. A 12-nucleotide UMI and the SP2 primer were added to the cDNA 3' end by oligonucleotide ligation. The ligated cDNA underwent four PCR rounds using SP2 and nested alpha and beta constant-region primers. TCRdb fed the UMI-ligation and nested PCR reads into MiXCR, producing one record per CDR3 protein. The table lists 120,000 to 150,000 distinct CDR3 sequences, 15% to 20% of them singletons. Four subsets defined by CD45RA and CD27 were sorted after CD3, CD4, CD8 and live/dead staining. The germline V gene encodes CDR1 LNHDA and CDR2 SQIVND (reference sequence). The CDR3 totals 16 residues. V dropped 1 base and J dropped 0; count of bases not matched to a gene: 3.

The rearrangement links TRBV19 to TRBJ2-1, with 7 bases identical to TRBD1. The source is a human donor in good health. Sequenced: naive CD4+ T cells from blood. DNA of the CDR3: TGTGCCAGTAGTATAGTAGAGGGGGCCTCCTACAATGAGCAGTTCTTC. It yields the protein CASSIVEGASYNEQFF.